This is a list of T cell receptor beta chains from one sample in a study of type 1 regulatory T cells. Their antigen targets remain unknown. TCRdb reprocessed the reads with MiXCR, giving one entry per CDR3 protein. The profile covers tens of thousands of distinct CDR3 sequences, with roughly 49% appearing a single time and 2% to 2.5% taken by the ten largest. The sample was cultured non-Tr1 T cells, either the whole culture or a sorted T cell fraction (not recorded which). These receptors all come from a human donor in good health. CDR3s include the opening cysteine and the closing phenylalanine or tryptophan. Fields, in order: V gene, clone size, J gene, D gene, CDR3 DNA, CDR3 protein. The D gene is left open where the match is weak. The size entry is marked missing in some rows and otherwise reads once, few, many or a size class.

TRBV20-1	.	TRBJ2-7	.	TGCAGTGCTAGAGATCTCGGCAGGGCTTACTACGAGCAGTACTTC	CSARDLGRAYYEQYF
TRBV6-6	few	TRBJ1-2	.	TGTGCCAGCAGTTACCAAGACGGGTACTATGGCTACACCTTC	CASSYQDGYYGYTF
TRBV3-1	.	TRBJ2-6	.	TGTGCCAGCAGCCAAGTAGGAGGGGCGGCTGGGGCCAACGTCCTGACTTTC	CASSQVGGAAGANVLTF
TRBV3-1	once	TRBJ2-5	TRBD2	TGTGCCAGCAGCCGTCAGCGGGGCCAAGAGACCCAGTACTTC	CASSRQRGQETQYF
TRBV5-4	.	TRBJ1-1	TRBD1	TGTGCCAGCAGCCCCGACAGGGGACCTTTAACCGTTGAAGCTTTCTTT	CASSPDRGPLTVEAFF
TRBV28	few	TRBJ1-1	.	TGTGCCAGCAGTTCCGACCCGCGGGCGGGCACTGAAGCTTTCTTT	CASSSDPRAGTEAFF
TRBV12-3/TRBV12-4	.	TRBJ2-3	TRBD2	TGTGCCAGCACCTTGACTAGCGGGGGGGCATTCGGCACAGATACGCAGTATTTT	CASTLTSGGAFGTDTQYF
TRBV12-3/TRBV12-4	.	TRBJ1-1	.	TGTGCCAGCAGTGAAACAACAGGGATGAACACTGAAGCTTTCTTT	CASSETTGMNTEAFF
TRBV20-1	.	TRBJ1-1	.	TGCAGTGCTAGAGATTCGGGGGCATTGAACACTGAAGCTTTCTTT	CSARDSGALNTEAFF
TRBV20-1	few	TRBJ2-7	TRBD1	TGCAGTGCTGGGGGACAGGGCATTTTCTACGAGCAGTACTTC	CSAGGQGIFYEQYF
TRBV7-9	few	TRBJ2-7	.	TGTGCCAGCAGCTTCGGGACCCGCGAGCAGTACTTC	CASSFGTREQYF
TRBV10-2	once	TRBJ1-3	.	TGCGCCAGCAGTGAACCGGGCTCTGGAAACACCATATATTTT	CASSEPGSGNTIYF
TRBV6-1	.	TRBJ1-5	.	TGTGCCAGCAGTGTAGGCCATACAGGGAAAGTAGGCAATCAGCCCCAGCATTTT	CASSVGHTGKVGNQPQHF